This entry lists 14 T cell receptor beta chains sequenced from one sample in a study of neurological immune-mediated disorders (dated by TCRdb to the late 2010s). The library was made by 5' RACE. The sequencer listed for this sample is Illumina HiSeq 2500. TCRdb reworked the public reads: Q25 trimming with fastp, MiXCR clone assembly, productive beta chains retained. Each entry is one CDR3 protein sequence, shown with its most common DNA and genes. For this sample the table gives roughly 100,000 distinct CDR3 sequences, of which 3% to 4.5% were detected only once. Around 5.5% of the sample lies in the top ten. The material sequenced was PBMCs. Receptor source: a woman under 30 with multiple sclerosis.

The sample holds many counts of this clonotype. V is TRBV3-1 and J is TRBJ1-2, with D perhaps TRBD1 (5 bases). V gave up 3 bases and J gave up 7 bases, with 15 bases separating them. The CDR3 length is 14 residues. Germline V gene sequence: CDR1 LGHDT, CDR2 YNNKEL (reference sequence). The CDR3 here is CASSQHRAGRGYTF. CDR3 coding DNA: TGTGCCAGCAGCCAGCACCGTGCGGGACGTGGCTACACCTTC.

This clonotype was seen ten or more times. J is TRBJ2-3 and V is TRBV4-2; TRBD2 aligns across 9 bases. Germline V lookup: CDR1 LGHNA, CDR2 YNFKEQ. CDR3 length: 18 amino acids. J gave up 0 bases and V 0 bases, and 7 bases lay outside the gene matches. CDR3 region: CASSQDLVAGVSTDTQYF. In DNA, the CDR3 is TGTGCCAGCAGCCAAGATCTGGTAGCGGGAGTTAGCACAGATACGCAGTATTTT.

This clonotype was observed many times. The CDR3 DNA sequence: TGTGCCAGCAGCCGGGGACAGGGGTTGGACGAGCAGTACTTC. Its protein is CASSRGQGLDEQYF. V usage is TRBV7-9 and J usage is TRBJ2-7, with 10 positions matching TRBD1. The CDR3 consists of 14 residues. Germline CDR1 SEHNR, CDR2 FQNEAQ (reference sequence). V lost 5 bases to trimming and J lost 5 bases; unmatched junction nucleotides: 6.

Ten or more counts support this clonotype. The chain joins TRBV7-2 to TRBJ1-6, with a weak D call TRBD1 (6 bases). Trimming shortened V by 0 bases and J by 5 bases, and 8 bases separated the two germline ends. This CDR3 is built from 15 residues. Germline lookup yields CDR1 SGHTA and CDR2 FQGNSA. Here the CDR3 reads CASSLAPGDNSPLHF. The CDR3 DNA reads TGTGCCAGCAGCTTAGCGCCAGGGGATAATTCACCCCTCCACTTT.

This clonotype was seen many times. The rearrangement uses TRBV6-6 and TRBJ2-2; a weak D match, TRBD1 (5 bases). The ends were cut back, 5 bases at V and 2 bases at J, with 21 bases in the middle. This CDR3 is 18 amino acids long. Germline CDR1 MNHNY, CDR2 SVGAGI (reference sequence). CDR3 sequence: CASSPRGRTGQNTGELFF. In DNA form, the CDR3 reads TGTGCCAGCAGTCCTAGGGGTAGGACCGGGCAAAACACCGGGGAGCTGTTTTTT.

This clonotype was observed at least ten times. The genes are TRBV7-9 and TRBJ2-5; weak D call: TRBD2 (6 bases). Germline assignment: CDR1 SEHNR and CDR2 FQNEAQ (reference sequence). The CDR3 runs to 14 residues. With 4 bases removed from V and 3 bases from J, the gap between germline ends came to 12 bases. CDR3 protein: CASSYRGGEETQYF. In nucleotides, the CDR3 is TGTGCCAGCAGCTACCGGGGAGGTGAAGAGACCCAGTACTTC.

This clonotype was observed at least ten times. The rearrangement uses TRBV12-3 or TRBV12-4 and TRBJ2-1; D perhaps matches TRBD2 (5 bases). Trimming took 7 bases from V and 3 from J, leaving 16 bases between them. This CDR3 contains 15 residues. The CDR3 reads CASILTTGDYNEQFF. CDR3 DNA sequence: TGTGCCAGCATCCTAACCACCGGGGACTACAATGAGCAGTTCTTC.

This clonotype showed up many times. The chain employs TRBV20-1 and TRBJ2-3; 10 nucleotides align to TRBD2. The V gene's germline CDR1 is DFQATT and CDR2 SNEGSKA (reference sequence). V shed 5 bases, J shed 7 bases, and the junction held 12 bases outside the gene matches. The CDR3 totals 15 residues. The CDR3 region is CSAGTSGIAVNTQYF. In nucleotides, the CDR3 is TGCAGTGCTGGCACTAGCGGGATAGCGGTGAATACGCAGTATTTT.

Comment on this clonotype: A much more abundant neighbour one base away suggests this may be a read error. V is TRBV9 and J is TRBJ1-1, with D uncertain. Germline V gene data show CDR1 as SGDLS and CDR2 as YYNGEE. There are 13 residues in the CDR3. V was pared by 4 bases and J by 0 bases, with 7 bases between. The CDR3 here is CASSTKMNTEAFF. The DNA of the CDR3 is TGTGCCAGCAGCACTAAGATGAACACTGAAGCTTTCTTT.

This clonotype occurred a few times. This chain connects TRBV4-1 to TRBJ2-4; unclear D gene. Trimming stripped 0 bases from V and 7 bases from J, with 7 bases between. Germline-derived CDR1 and CDR2 are MGHRA and YSYEKL. The CDR3 length is 13 residues. Written as DNA, the CDR3 is TGCGCCAGCAGCCAAGATTGGAGTAACATTCAGTACTTC. This sequence encodes CASSQDWSNIQYF.

This clonotype showed up many times. This sequence joins TRBV12-3 or TRBV12-4 and TRBJ1-4; D call uncertain. This CDR3 contains 16 residues. V dropped 5 bases and J dropped 3 bases, with 16 bases sitting between them. The CDR3 protein is CASSPHHWTANEKLFF. DNA of the CDR3: TGTGCCAGCAGTCCCCATCATTGGACGGCTAATGAAAAACTGTTTTTT.

This clonotype was recorded at least ten times. The J gene is TRBJ1-1, the V gene TRBV4-3; D possibly corresponds to TRBD1 (6 bases). The CDR3 covers 13 residues. Trimming took off 7 bases at V and 7 bases at J, with 16 bases between the two ends. Per the germline V gene, CDR1 is LGHNA and CDR2 is YSLEER. In DNA, the CDR3 is TGCGCCAGCACCCACAGGGATCGGGGTGAAGCTTTCTTT. It yields the protein CASTHRDRGEAFF.

The table lists this clonotype with many counts. V usage is TRBV7-6 and J usage is TRBJ2-3, with 9 nucleotides matching TRBD2. The ends lost 1 base at V and 6 bases at J; junction bases unmatched: 11. The length of the CDR3 is 17 residues. Germline-derived CDR1 and CDR2 are SGHVS and FNYEAQ. This CDR3 is CASSLGAAGGGADTQYF. The CDR3 coding sequence is TGTGCCAGCAGCTTAGGCGCAGCGGGCGGGGGGGCGGATACGCAGTATTTT.

This clonotype was detected many times. V is TRBV4-3 and J is TRBJ2-2, with 9 bases that match TRBD2. The trim removed 7 bases at V and 6 bases at J, leaving 12 bases unmatched. The CDR3 is 16 amino acids. Germline-derived CDR1 and CDR2 are LGHNA and YSLEER. Written as DNA, the CDR3 is TGCGCCAGCAAGAAAGGTAGCGGGAGCGTTCCCGGGGAGCTGTTTTTT. Its translation is CASKKGSGSVPGELFF.